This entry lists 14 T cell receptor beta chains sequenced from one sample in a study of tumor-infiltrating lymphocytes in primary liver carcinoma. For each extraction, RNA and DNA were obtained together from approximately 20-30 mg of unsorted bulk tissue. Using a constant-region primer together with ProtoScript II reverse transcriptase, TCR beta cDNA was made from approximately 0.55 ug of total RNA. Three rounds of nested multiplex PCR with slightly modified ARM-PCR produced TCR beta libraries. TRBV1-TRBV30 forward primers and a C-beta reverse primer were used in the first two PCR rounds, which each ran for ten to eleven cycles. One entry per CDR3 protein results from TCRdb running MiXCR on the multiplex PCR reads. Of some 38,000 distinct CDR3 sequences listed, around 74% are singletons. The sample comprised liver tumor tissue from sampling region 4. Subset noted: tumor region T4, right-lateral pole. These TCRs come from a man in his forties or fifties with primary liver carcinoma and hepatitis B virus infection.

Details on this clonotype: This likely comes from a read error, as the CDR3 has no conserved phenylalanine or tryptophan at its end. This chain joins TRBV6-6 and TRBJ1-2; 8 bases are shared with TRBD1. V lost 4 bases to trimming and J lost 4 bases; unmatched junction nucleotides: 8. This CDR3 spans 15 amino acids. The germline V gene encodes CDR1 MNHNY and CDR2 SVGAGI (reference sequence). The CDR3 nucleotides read TGTGCCAGCAGTTTCGACAACGGGACAGGCTATGGCTACACCCTC. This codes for CASSFDNGTGYGYTL.

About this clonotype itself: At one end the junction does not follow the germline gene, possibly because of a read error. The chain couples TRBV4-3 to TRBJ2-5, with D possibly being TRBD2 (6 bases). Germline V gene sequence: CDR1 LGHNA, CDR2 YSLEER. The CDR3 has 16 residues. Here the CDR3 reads CASSQGEGRELKTQYF. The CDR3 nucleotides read TGTGCCAGCAGCCAAGGCGAAGGGCGGGAACTAAAGACCCAGTACTTC.

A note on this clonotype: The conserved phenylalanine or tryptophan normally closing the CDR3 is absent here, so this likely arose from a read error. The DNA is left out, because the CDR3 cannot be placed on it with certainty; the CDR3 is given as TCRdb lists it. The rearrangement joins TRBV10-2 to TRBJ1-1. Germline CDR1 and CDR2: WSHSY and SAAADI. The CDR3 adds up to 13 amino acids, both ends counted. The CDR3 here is CAGSEVENTEASL.

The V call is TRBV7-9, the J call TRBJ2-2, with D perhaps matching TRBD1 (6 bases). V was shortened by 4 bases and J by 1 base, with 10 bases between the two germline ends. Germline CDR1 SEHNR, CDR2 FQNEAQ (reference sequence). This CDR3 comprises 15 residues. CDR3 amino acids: CASSYLGGNTGELFF. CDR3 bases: TGTGCCAGCAGCTATCTAGGGGGGAACACCGGGGAGCTGTTTTTT.

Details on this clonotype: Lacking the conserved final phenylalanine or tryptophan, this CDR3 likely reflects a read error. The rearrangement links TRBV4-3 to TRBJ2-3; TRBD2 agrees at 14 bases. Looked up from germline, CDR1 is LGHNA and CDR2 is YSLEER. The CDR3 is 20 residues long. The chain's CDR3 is CASNQDLPSGTSGRADTQYI. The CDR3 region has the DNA TGCGCCAGCAACCAAGATCTTCCTTCCGGGACTAGCGGGAGAGCAGATACGCAGTATATT.

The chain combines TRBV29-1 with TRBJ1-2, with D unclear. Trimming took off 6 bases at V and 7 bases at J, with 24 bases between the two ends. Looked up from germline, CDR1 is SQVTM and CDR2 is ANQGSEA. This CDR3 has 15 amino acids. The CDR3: CSVTPRLHGVFGYTF. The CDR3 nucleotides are TGCAGCGTGACCCCCCGCCTACACGGGGTTTTTGGCTACACCTTC.

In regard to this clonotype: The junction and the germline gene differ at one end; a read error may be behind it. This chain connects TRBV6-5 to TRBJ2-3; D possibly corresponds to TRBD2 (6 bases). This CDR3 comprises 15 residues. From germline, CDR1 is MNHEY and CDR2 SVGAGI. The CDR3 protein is CASKPGLTGTDMQYF. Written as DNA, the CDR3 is TGTGCCAGCAAGCCAGGACTAACGGGAACAGATATGCAGTATTTT.

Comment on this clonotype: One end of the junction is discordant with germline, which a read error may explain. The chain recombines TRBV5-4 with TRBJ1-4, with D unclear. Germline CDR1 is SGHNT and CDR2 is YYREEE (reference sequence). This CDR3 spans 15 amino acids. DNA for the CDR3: TGTGCCAGCAGCTCAGGTGGCGGAACTAAAGAAAAACTGTTTTTT. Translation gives CASSSGGGTKEKLFF.

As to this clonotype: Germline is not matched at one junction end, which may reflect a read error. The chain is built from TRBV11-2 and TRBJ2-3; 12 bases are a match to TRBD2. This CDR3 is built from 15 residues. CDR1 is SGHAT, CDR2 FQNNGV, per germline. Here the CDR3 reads CPSSLGRLAGDTQRF. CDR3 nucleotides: TGTCCCAGCAGCTTAGGGCGACTAGCGGGAGATACGCAGCGTTTT. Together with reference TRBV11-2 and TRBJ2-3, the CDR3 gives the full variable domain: EAGVAQSPRYKIIEKRQSVAFWCNPISGHATLYWYQQILGQGPKLLIQFQNNGVVDDSQLPKDRFSAERLKGVDSTLKIQPAKLEDSAVYLCPSSLGRLAGDTQRFGPGTRLTVL.

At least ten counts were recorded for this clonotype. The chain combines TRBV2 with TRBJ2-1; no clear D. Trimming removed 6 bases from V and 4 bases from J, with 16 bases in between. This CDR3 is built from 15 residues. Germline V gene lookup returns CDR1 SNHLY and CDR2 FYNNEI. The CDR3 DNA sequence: TGTGCCAGCAGGACGGACGCAGCCGATTACAATGAGCAGTTCTTC. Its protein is CASRTDAADYNEQFF.

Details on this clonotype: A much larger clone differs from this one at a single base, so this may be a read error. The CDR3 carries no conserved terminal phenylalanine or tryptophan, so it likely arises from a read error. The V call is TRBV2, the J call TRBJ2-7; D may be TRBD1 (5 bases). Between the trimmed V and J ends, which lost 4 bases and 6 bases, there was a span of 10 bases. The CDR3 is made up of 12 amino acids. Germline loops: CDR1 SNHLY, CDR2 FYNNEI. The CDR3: CASSVQGCEQYL. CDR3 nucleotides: TGTGCCAGCAGTGTCCAGGGCTGCGAGCAGTACTTA.

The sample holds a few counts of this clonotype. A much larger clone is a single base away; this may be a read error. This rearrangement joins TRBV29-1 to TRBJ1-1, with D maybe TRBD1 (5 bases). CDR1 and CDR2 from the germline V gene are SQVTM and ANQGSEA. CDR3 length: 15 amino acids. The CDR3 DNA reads TGCAGCTTCCTCGGGACGACACTGCAGGACACTGAAGCTTTCTTC. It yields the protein CSFLGTTLQDTEAFF. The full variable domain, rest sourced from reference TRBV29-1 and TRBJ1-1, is SAVISQKPSRDICQRGTSLTIQCQVDSQVTMMFWYRQQPGQSLTLIATANQGSEATYESGFVIDKFPISRPNLTFSTLTVSNMSPEDSSIYLCSFLGTTLQDTEAFFGQGTRLTVV.

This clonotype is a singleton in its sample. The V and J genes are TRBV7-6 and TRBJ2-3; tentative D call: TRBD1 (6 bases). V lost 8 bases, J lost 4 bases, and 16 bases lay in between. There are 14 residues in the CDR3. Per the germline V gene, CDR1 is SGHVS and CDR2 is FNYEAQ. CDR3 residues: CASRDNLFADTQYF. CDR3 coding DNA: TGTGCCAGCCGGGACAACTTGTTCGCAGATACGCAGTATTTT.

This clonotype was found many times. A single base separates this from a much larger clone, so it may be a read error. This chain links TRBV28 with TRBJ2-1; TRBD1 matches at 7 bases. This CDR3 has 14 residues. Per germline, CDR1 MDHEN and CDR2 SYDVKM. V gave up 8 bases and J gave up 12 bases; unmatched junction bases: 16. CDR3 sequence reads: CASFGTVAFSGQFF. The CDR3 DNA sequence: TGTGCCAGCTTCGGGACAGTCGCATTCAGTGGGCAGTTCTTC.